This T cell receptor (beta chain) emerged from a study of post-analysis software for immune sequencing data. Study information: The cohort encompassed relapsing-remitting, secondary progressive and progressive-relapsing multiple sclerosis disease courses.

Study-wide results and caveats: By F measure, samples from a shared preparation batch strongly co-clustered. Comparison with controls showed significantly lower normalized Chao1 diversity in multiple sclerosis patients. Elevated frequency relative to controls characterized 4 or 5 TRBV segments in patients, TRBV5-6, TRBV5-1 and TRBV20-1 among them.

Note on this clonotype: Its antigen is not identified.

The TCR beta cDNA libraries contained unique molecular identifiers. There were 1 to 10 million T cells, and some 500,000 cDNA molecules came from them. TCRdb re-called the PCR reads with MiXCR, one entry per CDR3 protein. The sample records approximately 770,000 distinct CDR3 sequences, 46% being singletons. CDR1 and CDR2 (germline): SGHDT, YYEEEE. The CDR3 length is 17 residues. V lost 2 bases to trimming and J lost 3 bases; unmatched junction nucleotides: 5. This chain links TRBV5-6 with TRBJ2-1; the match to TRBD2 covers 13 bases. The material sequenced was blood. The TCR comes from a girl between 5 and 17 years old with multiple sclerosis. For the CDR3, the DNA is TGTGCCAGCAGCTTCGGACTAGCGGGAGTACACTACAATGAGCAGTTCTTC. It encodes CASSFGLAGVHYNEQFF.